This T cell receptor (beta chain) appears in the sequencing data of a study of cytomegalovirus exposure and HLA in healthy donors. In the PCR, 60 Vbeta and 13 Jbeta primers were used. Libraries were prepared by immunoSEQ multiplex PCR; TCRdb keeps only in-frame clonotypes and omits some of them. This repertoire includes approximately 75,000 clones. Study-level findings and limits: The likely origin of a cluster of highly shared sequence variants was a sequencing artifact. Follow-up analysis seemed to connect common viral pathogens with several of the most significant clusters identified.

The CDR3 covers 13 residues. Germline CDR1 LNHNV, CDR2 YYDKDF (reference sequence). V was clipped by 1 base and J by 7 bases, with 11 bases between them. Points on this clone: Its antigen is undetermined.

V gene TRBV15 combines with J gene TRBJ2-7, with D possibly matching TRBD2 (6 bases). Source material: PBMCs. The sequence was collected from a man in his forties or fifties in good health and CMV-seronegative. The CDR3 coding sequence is TGTGCCACCAGCAGAGGAAGGGACTGGGAGCAGTACTTC. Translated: CATSRGRDWEQYF.